The rows below give T cell receptor beta chains drawn from one sample of a study of blood T cell repertoires in COVID-19. Profiled with immunoSEQ multiplex PCR; TCRdb holds only in-frame clones, not every one. The sample shows a few hundred thousand clones, 70% to 90% of them seen only once. What was sequenced was PBMCs or T cells enriched from blood (not recorded which). These receptors originate from a man aged 25 to 40 who had recovered from COVID-19. CDR3s include the opening cysteine and the closing phenylalanine or tryptophan.

cdr3_aa	v_call
CASSLYSGGLYEQYF	TRBV7-2
CATSRDVPGGRNEQFF	TRBV15
CASSQVGRGRNTGELFF	TRBV27
CAWSPTTDTQYF	TRBV30
CASRETGVANYGYTF	TRBV11-2
CASRDRVFTYGYTF	TRBV6-5
CASSLGTVSGNTIYF	TRBV7-2
CASSLLAGEETQYF	TRBV5-4
CASRTSGGRDTQYF	TRBV3-1/TRBV3-2
CASSEGREEGYTF	TRBV2